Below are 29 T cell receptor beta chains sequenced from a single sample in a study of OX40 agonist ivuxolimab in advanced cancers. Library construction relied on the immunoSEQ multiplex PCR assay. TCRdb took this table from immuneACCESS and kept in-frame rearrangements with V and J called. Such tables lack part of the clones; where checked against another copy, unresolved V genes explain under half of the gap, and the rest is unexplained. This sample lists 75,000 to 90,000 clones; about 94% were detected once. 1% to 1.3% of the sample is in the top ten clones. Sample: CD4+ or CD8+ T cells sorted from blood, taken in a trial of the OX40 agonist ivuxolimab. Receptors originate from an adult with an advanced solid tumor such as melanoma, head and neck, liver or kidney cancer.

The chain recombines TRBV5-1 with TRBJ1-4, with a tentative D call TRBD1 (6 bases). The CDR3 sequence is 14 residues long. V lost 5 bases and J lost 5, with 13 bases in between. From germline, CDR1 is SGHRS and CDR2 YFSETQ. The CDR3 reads CASRRTASNEKLFF. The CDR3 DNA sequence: TGCGCCAGCAGAAGGACAGCGAGCAATGAAAAACTGTTTTTT.

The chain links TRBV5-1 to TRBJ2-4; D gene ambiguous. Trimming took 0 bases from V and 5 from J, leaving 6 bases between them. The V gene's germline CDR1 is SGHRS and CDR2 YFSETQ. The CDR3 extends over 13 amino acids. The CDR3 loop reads CASSLGTENIQYF. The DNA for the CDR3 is TGCGCCAGCAGCTTGGGGACGGAAAACATTCAGTACTTC.

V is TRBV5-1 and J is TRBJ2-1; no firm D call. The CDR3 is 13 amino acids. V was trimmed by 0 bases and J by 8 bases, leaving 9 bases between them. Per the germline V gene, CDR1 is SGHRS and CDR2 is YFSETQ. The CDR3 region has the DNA TGCGCCAGCAGCTTGGGGTGGGCGGATGAGCAGTTCTTC. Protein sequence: CASSLGWADEQFF.

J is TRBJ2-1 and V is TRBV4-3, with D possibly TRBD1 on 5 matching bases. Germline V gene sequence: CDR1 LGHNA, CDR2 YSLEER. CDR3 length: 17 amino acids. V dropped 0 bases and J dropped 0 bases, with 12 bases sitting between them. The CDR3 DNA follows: TGCGCCAGCAGCCAAGAAGGTGTACAGGTCTCCTACAATGAGCAGTTCTTC. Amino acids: CASSQEGVQVSYNEQFF.

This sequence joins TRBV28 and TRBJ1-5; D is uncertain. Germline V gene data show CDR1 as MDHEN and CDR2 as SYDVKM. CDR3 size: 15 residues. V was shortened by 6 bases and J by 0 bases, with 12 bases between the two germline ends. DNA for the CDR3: TGTGCCAGCAGCCCCCCGCCCCATAGCAATCAGCCCCAGCATTTT. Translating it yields CASSPPPHSNQPQHF.

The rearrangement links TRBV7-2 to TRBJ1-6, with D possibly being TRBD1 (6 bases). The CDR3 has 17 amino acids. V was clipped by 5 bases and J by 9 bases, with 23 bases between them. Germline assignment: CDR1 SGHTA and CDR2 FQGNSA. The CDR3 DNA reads TGTGCCAGCAGCCGGAGGGCGTTAAGGGGGTGGGTTTCACCCCTCCACTTT. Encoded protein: CASSRRALRGWVSPLHF. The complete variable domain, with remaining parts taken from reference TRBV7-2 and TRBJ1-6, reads GAGVSQSPSNKVTEKGKDVELRCDPISGHTALYWYRQSLGQGLEFLIYFQGNSAPDKSGLPSDRFSAERTGGSVSTLTIQRTQQEDSAVYLCASSRRALRGWVSPLHFGNGTRLTVT.

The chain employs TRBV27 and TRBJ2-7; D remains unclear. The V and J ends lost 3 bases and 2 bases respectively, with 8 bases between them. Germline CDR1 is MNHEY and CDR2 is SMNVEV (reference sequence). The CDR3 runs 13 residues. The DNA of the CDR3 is TGTGCCAGCAGTTTTGACGGGCCCTACGAGCAGTACTTC. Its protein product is CASSFDGPYEQYF.

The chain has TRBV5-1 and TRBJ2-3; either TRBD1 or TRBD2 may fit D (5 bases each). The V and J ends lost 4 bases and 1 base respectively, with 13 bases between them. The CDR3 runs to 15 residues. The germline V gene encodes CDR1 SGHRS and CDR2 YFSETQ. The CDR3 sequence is CASSHRDARTDTQYF. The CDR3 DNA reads TGCGCCAGCAGCCACCGGGACGCCCGCACAGATACGCAGTATTTT.

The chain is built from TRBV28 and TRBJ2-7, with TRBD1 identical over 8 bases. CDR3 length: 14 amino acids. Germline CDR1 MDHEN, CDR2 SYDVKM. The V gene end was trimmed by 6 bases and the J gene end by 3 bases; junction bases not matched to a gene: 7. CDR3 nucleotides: TGTGCCAGCAGATCGTTTGACAGGGGCTACGAGCAGTACTTC. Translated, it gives CASRSFDRGYEQYF.

Written as DNA, the CDR3 is TGTGCCAGCTCACCACCCTCCAGGCCGGGAAACACCATATATTTT. Translation: CASSPPSRPGNTIYF. The chain carries TRBV18 and TRBJ1-3, with D hard to call. There are 15 residues in the CDR3. V gave up 0 bases and J gave up 4 bases, with 10 bases separating them. Germline values: CDR1 KGHSH, CDR2 LQKENI.

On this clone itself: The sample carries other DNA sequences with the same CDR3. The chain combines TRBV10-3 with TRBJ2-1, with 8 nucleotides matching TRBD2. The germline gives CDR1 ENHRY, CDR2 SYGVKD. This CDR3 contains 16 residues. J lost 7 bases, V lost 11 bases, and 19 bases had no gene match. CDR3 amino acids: CAVSTTSGGRRNEQFF. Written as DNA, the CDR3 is TGTGCCGTCTCAACGACCTCGGGCGGGAGGAGGAATGAGCAGTTCTTC.

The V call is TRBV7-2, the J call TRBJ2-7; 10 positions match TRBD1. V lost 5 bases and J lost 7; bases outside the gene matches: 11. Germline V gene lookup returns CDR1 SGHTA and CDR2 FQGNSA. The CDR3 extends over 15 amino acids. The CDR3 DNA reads TGTGCCAGCAGCCAAGACAGGGGGCCAGATGAAGAGCAGTACTTC. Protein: CASSQDRGPDEEQYF.

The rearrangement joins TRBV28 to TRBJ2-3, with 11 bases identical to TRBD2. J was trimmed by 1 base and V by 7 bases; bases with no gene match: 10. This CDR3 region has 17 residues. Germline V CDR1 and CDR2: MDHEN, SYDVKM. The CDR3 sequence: CASTPGWGLAGTDTQYF. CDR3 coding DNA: TGTGCCAGCACCCCGGGTTGGGGACTAGCGGGCACAGATACGCAGTATTTT.

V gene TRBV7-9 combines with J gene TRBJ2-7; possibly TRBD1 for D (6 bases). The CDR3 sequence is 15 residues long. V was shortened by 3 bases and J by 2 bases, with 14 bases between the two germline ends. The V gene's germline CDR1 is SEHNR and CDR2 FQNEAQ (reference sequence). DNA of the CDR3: TGTGCCAGCAGCTTGGGGGCAGGGACGACCTACGAGCAGTACTTC. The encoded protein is CASSLGAGTTYEQYF.

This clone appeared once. The CDR3 DNA is TGTGCCAGCAGCCCGAGAGCTGGGCAGGGGGCCGCCGGGGAGCTGTTTTTT. Its translation is CASSPRAGQGAAGELFF. The genes are TRBV7-2 and TRBJ2-2, with TRBD1 identical over 8 bases. V trimming: 5 bases; J trimming: 6 bases; junction bases outside the gene matches: 14. The CDR3 length is 17 residues. Germline loops: CDR1 SGHTA, CDR2 FQGNSA.

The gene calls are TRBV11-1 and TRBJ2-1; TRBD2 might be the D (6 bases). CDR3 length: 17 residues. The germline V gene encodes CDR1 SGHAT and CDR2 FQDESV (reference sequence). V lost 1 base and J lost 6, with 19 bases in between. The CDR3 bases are TGTGCCAGCAGCTTAGGATCTAGCGTTGTAATTGGCAATGAGCAGTTCTTC. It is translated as CASSLGSSVVIGNEQFF.

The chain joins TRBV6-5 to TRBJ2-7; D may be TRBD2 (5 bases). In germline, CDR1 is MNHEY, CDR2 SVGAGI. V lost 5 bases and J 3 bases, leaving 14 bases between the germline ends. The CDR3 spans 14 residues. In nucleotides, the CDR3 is TGTGCCAGCAGTAAAGCGGAGGTAAACTACGAGCAGTACTTC. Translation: CASSKAEVNYEQYF.

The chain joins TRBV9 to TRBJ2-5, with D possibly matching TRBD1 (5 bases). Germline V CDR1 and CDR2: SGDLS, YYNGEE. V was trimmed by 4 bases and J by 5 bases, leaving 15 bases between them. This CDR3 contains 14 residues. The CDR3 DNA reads TGTGCCAGCAGCCGACAGTCCTTCGGGGAGACCCAGTACTTC. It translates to CASSRQSFGETQYF. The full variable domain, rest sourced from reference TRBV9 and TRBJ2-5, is DSGVTQTPKHLITATGQRVTLRCSPRSGDLSVYWYQQSLDQGLQFLIQYYNGEERAKGNILERFSAQQFPDLHSELNLSSLELGDSALYFCASSRQSFGETQYFGPGTRLLVL.

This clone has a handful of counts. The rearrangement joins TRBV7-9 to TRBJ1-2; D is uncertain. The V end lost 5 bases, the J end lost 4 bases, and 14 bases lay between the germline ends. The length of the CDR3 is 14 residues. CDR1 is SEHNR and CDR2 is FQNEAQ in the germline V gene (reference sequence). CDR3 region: CASSLSEVGYGYTF. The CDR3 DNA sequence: TGTGCCAGCAGCCTCTCCGAGGTAGGCTATGGCTACACCTTC. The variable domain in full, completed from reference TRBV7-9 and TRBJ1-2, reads DTGVSQNPRHKITKRGQNVTFRCDPISEHNRLYWYRQTLGQGPEFLTYFQNEAQLEKSRLLSDRFSAERPKGSFSTLEIQRTEQGDSAMYLCASSLSEVGYGYTFGSGTRLTVV.

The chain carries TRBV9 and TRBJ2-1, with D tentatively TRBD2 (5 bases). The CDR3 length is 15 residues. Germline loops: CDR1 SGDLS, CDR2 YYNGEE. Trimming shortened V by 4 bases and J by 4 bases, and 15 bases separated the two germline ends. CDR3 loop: CASSNGLGGYNEQFF. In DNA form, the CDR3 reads TGTGCCAGCAGCAATGGACTTGGCGGGTACAATGAGCAGTTCTTC.

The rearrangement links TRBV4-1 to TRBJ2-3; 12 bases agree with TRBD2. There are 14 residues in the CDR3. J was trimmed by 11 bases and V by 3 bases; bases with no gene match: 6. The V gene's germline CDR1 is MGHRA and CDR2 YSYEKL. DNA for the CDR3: TGCGCCAGCAGCCAGGGACTAGCGGGTCCCGTGCAGTATTTT. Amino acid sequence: CASSQGLAGPVQYF.

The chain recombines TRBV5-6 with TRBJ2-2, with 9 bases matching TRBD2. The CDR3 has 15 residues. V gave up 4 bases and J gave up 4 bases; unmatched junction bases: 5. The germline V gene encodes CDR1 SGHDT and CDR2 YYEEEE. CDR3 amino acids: CASSPTSGGTGELFF. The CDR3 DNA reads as TGTGCCAGCAGCCCGACTAGCGGCGGCACCGGGGAGCTGTTTTTT.

DNA of the CDR3: TGCGCCAGCAGCGGCCACCGACCCCGACTAGCGGGAGAAGAGCAGTTCTTC. The encoded protein is CASSGHRPRLAGEEQFF. The V gene is TRBV5-1, the J gene TRBJ2-1; 12 bases agree with TRBD2. The V gene's germline CDR1 is SGHRS and CDR2 YFSETQ. The ends lost 4 bases at V and 10 bases at J; junction bases unmatched: 15. The CDR3 sequence is 17 residues long.

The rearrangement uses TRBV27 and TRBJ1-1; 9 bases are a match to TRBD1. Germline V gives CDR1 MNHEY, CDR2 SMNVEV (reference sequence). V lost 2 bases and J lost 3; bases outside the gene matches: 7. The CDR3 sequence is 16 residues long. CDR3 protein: CASSLTGDRVYTEAFF. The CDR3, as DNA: TGTGCCAGCAGTTTAACTGGGGACAGGGTTTACACTGAAGCTTTCTTT.

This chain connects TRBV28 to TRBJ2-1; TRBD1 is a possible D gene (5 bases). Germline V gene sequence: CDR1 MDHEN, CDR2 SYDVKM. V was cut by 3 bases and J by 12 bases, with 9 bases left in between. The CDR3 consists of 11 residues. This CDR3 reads CASSLQQGQFF. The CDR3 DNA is TGTGCCAGCAGTTTGCAGCAGGGGCAGTTCTTC.

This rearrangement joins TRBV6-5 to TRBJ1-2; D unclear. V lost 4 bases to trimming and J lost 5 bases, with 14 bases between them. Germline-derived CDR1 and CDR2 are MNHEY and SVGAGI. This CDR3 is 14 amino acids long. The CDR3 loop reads CASSSELVPYGYTF. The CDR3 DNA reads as TGTGCCAGCAGTTCCGAGCTAGTCCCTTATGGCTACACCTTC.

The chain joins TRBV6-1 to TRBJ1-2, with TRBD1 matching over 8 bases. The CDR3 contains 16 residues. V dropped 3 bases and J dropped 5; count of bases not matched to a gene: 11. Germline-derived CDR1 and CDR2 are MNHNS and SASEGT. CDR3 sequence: CASSERPGGLRYGYTF. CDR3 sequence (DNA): TGTGCCAGCAGTGAGCGACCAGGGGGCTTGCGGTATGGCTACACCTTC.

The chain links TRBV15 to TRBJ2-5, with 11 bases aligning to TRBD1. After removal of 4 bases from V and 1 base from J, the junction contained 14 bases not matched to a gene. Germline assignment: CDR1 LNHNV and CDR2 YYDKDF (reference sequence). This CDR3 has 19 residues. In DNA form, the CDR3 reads TGTGCCACCAGCAAAGGACAGGGGGCGCGGGCGGGAGCCCAAGAGACCCAGTACTTC. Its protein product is CATSKGQGARAGAQETQYF.

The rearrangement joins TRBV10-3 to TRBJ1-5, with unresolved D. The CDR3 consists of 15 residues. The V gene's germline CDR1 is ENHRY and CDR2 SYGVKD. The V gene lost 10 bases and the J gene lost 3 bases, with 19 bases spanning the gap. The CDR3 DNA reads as TGTGCCACCCGGGCGACGGAACTCTTCAATCAGCCCCAGCATTTT. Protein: CATRATELFNQPQHF.